This entry describes one TCR beta chain. V was shortened by 6 bases and J by 4 bases, with 9 bases between the two germline ends. The CDR3 totals 12 residues. Germline V gives CDR1 MDHEN, CDR2 SYDVKM. These data belong to a study of T cells in Graves' hyperthyroidism and ophthalmopathy. Any patient presenting with uncontrolled infection, other autoimmune disease, pregnancy or lactation was left out. It was RNA transcripts that yielded the amplified TCR beta CDR3 regions. Initially, a first-round RT-PCR of the TCR CDR3 employed the HTBI primer set. TCRdb called the multiplex PCR reads again in MiXCR, with one record for every CDR3 protein. Seen here are a few hundred thousand distinct CDR3 sequences, 14% to 15% observed once, and the top ten hold approximately 32%.

V usage is TRBV28 and J usage is TRBJ1-2, with a possible D match to TRBD1 (5 bases). The source is a woman aged 30 to 39 with Graves' hyperthyroidism. Source material: blood. The CDR3 loop reads CASSQRGYGYTF. The CDR3 DNA reads TGTGCCAGCAGCCAGAGGGGCTATGGCTACACCTTC.